These 10 T cell receptor beta chains share one sample of origin, sequenced in a study of blood T cell repertoires in COVID-19. Profiled with immunoSEQ multiplex PCR; TCRdb holds only in-frame clones, not every one. Of a few hundred thousand clones in the sample, around 92% were seen once. The sample comprised PBMCs or T cells enriched from blood (not recorded which). Receptors were obtained from a woman aged 30 to 39 who had recovered from COVID-19.

The chain has TRBV2 and TRBJ1-1; TRBD1 matches at 9 bases. Trimming cost V 9 bases and J 2 bases; bases outside gene matches: 4. Per germline, CDR1 SNHLY and CDR2 FYNNEI. There are 13 residues in the CDR3. CDR3 DNA sequence: TGTGCCAGTCAGACAGGGGGAAACACTGAAGCTTTCTTT. It codes for CASQTGGNTEAFF.

The chain couples TRBV25-1 to TRBJ1-2; TRBD1 might be the D (5 bases). The CDR3 has 18 amino acids. Looked up from germline, CDR1 is MGHDK and CDR2 is SYGVNS. V gave up 0 bases and J gave up 2 bases, with 19 bases separating them. CDR3 in amino acids: CASSEYGGTPAENYGYTF. DNA for the CDR3: TGTGCCAGCAGTGAATATGGGGGGACCCCAGCCGAAAACTATGGCTACACCTTC.

The V and J genes are TRBV4-3 and TRBJ2-7; D may be TRBD2 (7 bases). CDR3 length: 15 amino acids. CDR1 is LGHNA, CDR2 YSLEER, per germline. Trimming took off 1 base at V and 2 bases at J, with 12 bases between the two ends. This CDR3 reads CASSQGRGGTYEQYF. As DNA, the CDR3 is TGCGCCAGCAGCCAAGGGAGGGGGGGAACCTACGAGCAGTACTTC.

This rearrangement joins TRBV4-2 to TRBJ2-1; 10 nucleotides align to TRBD2. The CDR3 spans 15 residues. The V gene's germline CDR1 is LGHNA and CDR2 YNFKEQ. V shed 3 bases and J 3 bases; nucleotides not matched to a gene: 2. The CDR3 here is CASSHPSGGYNEQFF. CDR3 in DNA: TGTGCCAGCAGCCATCCTAGCGGGGGCTACAATGAGCAGTTCTTC.

Written as DNA, the CDR3 is TGTGCCAGCAGCGATGGAACTAGCGGGATAAGCTACGAGCAGTACTTC. Translation gives CASSDGTSGISYEQYF. The chain couples TRBV27 to TRBJ2-7; 10 nucleotides align to TRBD2. Germline V gene lookup returns CDR1 MNHEY and CDR2 SMNVEV (reference sequence). The V gene end was trimmed by 6 bases and the J gene end by 3 bases; junction bases not matched to a gene: 11. The CDR3 covers 16 residues.

This clone was detected once. The chain links TRBV7-9 to TRBJ2-7; 10 bases agree with TRBD2. There are 16 residues in the CDR3. V dropped 4 bases and J dropped 2; count of bases not matched to a gene: 8. Germline values: CDR1 SEHNR, CDR2 FQNEAQ (reference sequence). CDR3 amino acids: CASSSSSGSTTYEQYF. The CDR3 nucleotides are TGTGCCAGCAGCTCCTCTAGCGGGAGCACAACCTACGAGCAGTACTTC.

The rearrangement uses TRBV9 and TRBJ2-1, with 11 positions matching TRBD1. V gave up 4 bases and J gave up 6 bases; unmatched junction bases: 6. The CDR3 sequence is 15 residues long. Germline CDR1 is SGDLS and CDR2 is YYNGEE. CDR3 residues: CASSPYGTGGNEQFF. CDR3 nucleotides: TGTGCCAGCAGCCCTTACGGGACAGGGGGCAATGAGCAGTTCTTC.

The chain recombines TRBV6-1 with TRBJ2-1; TRBD2 agrees at 8 bases. CDR1 is MNHNS and CDR2 is SASEGT in the germline V gene. Trimming took 2 bases from V and 9 from J; bases not matched to a gene: 12. CDR3 size: 16 residues. CDR3 amino acids: CASSEWGTSGTSEQFF. The CDR3 DNA reads as TGTGCCAGCAGTGAATGGGGCACTAGCGGTACGAGTGAGCAGTTCTTC.

The genes are TRBV12-5 and TRBJ1-2; D may be TRBD1 (6 bases). V was shortened by 2 bases and J by 4 bases, with 11 bases between the two germline ends. Germline CDR1 is LGHNT and CDR2 is FRNRAP. The CDR3 extends over 14 amino acids. In DNA form, the CDR3 reads TGTGCTAGTGGTTTGCAGGACAGAGGCTATGGCTACACCTTC. Its translation is CASGLQDRGYGYTF.

The V call is TRBV5-1, the J call TRBJ1-1; no reliable D call. The germline V gene encodes CDR1 SGHRS and CDR2 YFSETQ. CDR3 length: 12 residues. Trimming took 2 bases from V and 6 from J, leaving 8 bases between them. The CDR3 reads CASSFDGAEAFF. For the CDR3, the DNA is TGCGCCAGCAGCTTCGATGGAGCTGAAGCTTTCTTT.